These 28 T cell receptor beta chains came from one sample sequenced in a study of T cells in AML relapse after transplant. A modified RACE PCR on RNA, not multiplex PCR, amplified the TCR chains. TCRdb redid the calling of the PCR reads with MiXCR, one entry per CDR3 protein. The sample holds about 3,500 distinct CDR3 sequences; roughly 10% are singletons and the top ten take approximately 31%. Here the sequenced sample was bone marrow, either the whole sample or a sorted T cell fraction (not recorded which), taken in complete remission. The receptors shown here come from a human donor who had a stem cell transplant for acute myeloid leukemia. The T cells may partly be graft donor cells.

This clonotype is labeled as medium-sized. V usage is TRBV7-9 and J usage is TRBJ2-1; TRBD2 agrees at 8 bases. J lost 8 bases, V lost 6 bases, and 6 bases had no gene match. The CDR3 spans 13 residues. Germline V gene data show CDR1 as SEHNR and CDR2 as FQNEAQ (reference sequence). The CDR3 DNA reads TGTGCCAGCAGTTTCCCGACTAGCGATGAGCAGTTCTTC. As protein: CASSFPTSDEQFF.

The genes are TRBV6-2 or TRBV6-3 and TRBJ2-5, with D hard to call. Germline V lookup: CDR1 MNHEY, CDR2 SVGEGT. The CDR3 consists of 17 residues. V was shortened by 4 bases and J by 2 bases, with 20 bases between the two germline ends. CDR3 protein: CASSSGFDLLIQETQYF. CDR3 bases: TGTGCCAGCAGTTCCGGATTCGATTTACTGATACAAGAGACCCAGTACTTC.

This clonotype was recorded a few times. The chain recombines TRBV4-3 with TRBJ2-5, with TRBD1 matching 9 bases. V was pared by 4 bases and J by 4 bases, with 7 bases of the junction left unmatched. Germline V gives CDR1 LGHNA, CDR2 YSLEER. This CDR3 has 15 residues. CDR3 amino acids: CASSRNRGPRETQYF. In DNA form, the CDR3 reads TGCGCCAGCAGCCGAAACAGGGGGCCGCGAGAGACCCAGTACTTC.

This clonotype is labeled as medium-sized (0.01 to 0.1%). This chain links TRBV7-2 with TRBJ2-3; D possibly matches TRBD1 or TRBD2 (5 bases each). The germline V and J ends were trimmed by 2 bases and 2 bases, with 17 bases remaining between them. CDR1 is SGHTA, CDR2 FQGNSA, per germline. This CDR3 comprises 17 residues. The CDR3 loop is CASSLFPGTASTDTQYF. CDR3 nucleotide sequence: TGTGCCAGCAGCTTATTTCCCGGGACGGCCTCCACAGATACGCAGTATTTT.

This clonotype was recorded at least ten times. This chain connects TRBV12-3 or TRBV12-4 to TRBJ1-5, with D maybe TRBD1 (5 bases). CDR3 length equals 16 residues. Trimming removed 5 bases at V and 0 bases at J, with 14 bases between. The CDR3 sequence: CASSAPGQYSNQPQHF. The CDR3 bases are TGTGCCAGCAGTGCCCCGGGGCAGTATAGCAATCAGCCCCAGCATTTT.

V and J are TRBV18 and TRBJ1-6; the match to TRBD1 covers 7 bases. J gave up 5 bases and V 3 bases, and 7 bases lay outside the gene matches. The germline V gene encodes CDR1 KGHSH and CDR2 LQKENI. The CDR3 is 16 amino acids. The CDR3: CASSPTGPPDNSPLHF. CDR3 nucleotide sequence: TGTGCCAGCTCACCGACAGGGCCCCCCGATAATTCACCCCTCCACTTT.

Relative to its sample, this clonotype is medium-sized. The rearrangement links TRBV12-3 or TRBV12-4 to TRBJ1-2; D is undetermined. With 3 bases removed from V and 5 bases from J, the gap between germline ends came to 4 bases. This CDR3 region has 11 residues. The CDR3: CASSFSYGYTF. CDR3 sequence (DNA): TGTGCCAGCAGTTTCAGTTATGGCTACACCTTC.

The rearrangement uses TRBV30 and TRBJ1-5, with 10 bases aligning to TRBD1. The CDR3 has 19 amino acids. Germline lookup yields CDR1 GTSNPN and CDR2 SVGIG (reference sequence). J lost 2 bases, V lost 2 bases, and 15 bases had no gene match. The CDR3 spells CAWSPLDRGPRVGNQPQHF. The DNA for the CDR3 is TGTGCCTGGAGTCCCCTCGACAGGGGGCCAAGGGTTGGCAATCAGCCCCAGCATTTT.

This clonotype was counted a few times. The V gene is TRBV2, the J gene TRBJ2-1; TRBD1 agrees at 8 bases. The CDR3 extends over 16 amino acids. The V segment lost 4 bases and the J segment 7 bases; nucleotides outside the gene matches: 12. The V gene's germline CDR1 is SNHLY and CDR2 FYNNEI. This chain's CDR3 is CASSVGAPTGGNEQFF. Here the CDR3 DNA reads TGTGCCAGCAGTGTGGGTGCCCCCACAGGGGGGAATGAGCAGTTCTTC. Based on the CDR3 plus reference TRBV2 and TRBJ2-1, the full variable domain is EPEVTQTPSHQVTQMGQEVILRCVPISNHLYFYWYRQILGQKVEFLVSFYNNEISEKSEIFDDQFSVERPDGSNFTLKIRSTKLEDSAMYFCASSVGAPTGGNEQFFGPGTRLTVL.

This chain connects TRBV5-1 to TRBJ2-2; no reliable D call. Trimming cost V 0 bases and J 0 bases, with 6 bases left between them. This CDR3 region has 15 residues. Germline CDR1 and CDR2: SGHRS and YFSETQ. CDR3 loop: CASSLDLANTGELFF. DNA for the CDR3: TGCGCCAGCAGCTTGGACTTGGCGAACACCGGGGAGCTGTTTTTT. Drawing the rest from reference TRBV5-1 and TRBJ2-2, the complete variable domain is KAGVTQTPRYLIKTRGQQVTLSCSPISGHRSVSWYQQTPGQGLQFLFEYFSETQRNKGNFPGRFSGRQFSNSRSEMNVSTLELGDSALYLCASSLDLANTGELFFGEGSRLTVL.

This clonotype is labeled as medium-sized. The rearrangement uses TRBV7-6 and TRBJ1-1; D ambiguous. The CDR3 sequence is 14 residues long. Trimming pared 1 base from V and 2 bases from J, leaving 8 bases between. CDR1 is SGHVS, CDR2 FNYEAQ, per germline. The chain's CDR3 is CASSLGAANTEAFF. CDR3 nucleotide sequence: TGTGCCAGCAGCTTAGGTGCTGCCAACACTGAAGCTTTCTTT.

This clonotype was seen ten or more times. The chain recombines TRBV24-1 with TRBJ2-7; D might be TRBD1 or TRBD2, each matching 5 bases. Trimming pared 3 bases from V and 4 bases from J, leaving 9 bases between. Germline loops: CDR1 KGHDR, CDR2 SFDVKD. This CDR3 spans 13 amino acids. CDR3 amino acids: CATSDGGGYEQYF. The CDR3 coding sequence is TGTGCCACCAGTGATGGTGGGGGTTACGAGCAGTACTTC.

J is TRBJ2-7 and V is TRBV28, with D unresolved. V was shortened by 2 bases and J by 6 bases, with 8 bases between the two germline ends. Germline V gives CDR1 MDHEN, CDR2 SYDVKM. This CDR3 is 12 amino acids long. As DNA, the CDR3 is TGTGCCAGCAGTTTAGCGACTTTCGAGCAGTACTTC. Translated, it gives CASSLATFEQYF.

This chain links TRBV28 with TRBJ1-5; D not resolved. The germline V gene encodes CDR1 MDHEN and CDR2 SYDVKM. CDR3 length: 16 residues. The V and J ends lost 4 bases and 2 bases respectively, with 15 bases between them. CDR3 coding DNA: TGTGCCAGCAGTTCCGACCACGTCGTGGGCAATCAGCCCCAGCATTTT. It specifies CASSSDHVVGNQPQHF.

This clonotype is medium-sized. The chain joins TRBV18 to TRBJ2-6; 7 bases are a match to TRBD1. This CDR3 has 17 residues. The V gene end was trimmed by 3 bases and the J gene end by 0 bases; junction bases not matched to a gene: 5. Germline lookup yields CDR1 KGHSH and CDR2 LQKENI. CDR3 sequence reads: CASSPGQASSGANVLTF. The CDR3 nucleotides read TGTGCCAGCTCACCCGGACAGGCGAGCTCTGGGGCCAACGTCCTGACTTTC.

This clonotype is large by share. This chain connects TRBV7-8 to TRBJ1-4; TRBD1 matches at 9 bases. The trim removed 6 bases at V and 5 bases at J, leaving 10 bases unmatched. CDR3 length: 16 amino acids. Germline V CDR1 and CDR2: SGHVS, FQNEAQ. CDR3 nucleotides: TGTGCCAGCAGTTACCTCCGGGACAGGGCAAATGAAAAACTGTTTTTT. This sequence encodes CASSYLRDRANEKLFF.

This clonotype was observed many times. This chain connects TRBV18 to TRBJ2-3; no clear D gene. This CDR3 has 11 amino acids. V was pared by 2 bases and J by 6 bases, with 3 bases between. Germline V gene sequence: CDR1 KGHSH, CDR2 LQKENI. Here the CDR3 DNA reads TGTGCCAGCTCACCAAAGGATACGCAGTATTTT. This codes for CASSPKDTQYF.

This clonotype qualifies as medium-sized. The V call is TRBV29-1, the J call TRBJ2-2; D perhaps matches TRBD1 (5 bases). Germline CDR1 reads SQVTM; CDR2 reads ANQGSEA. This CDR3 has 17 residues. V was pared by 4 bases and J by 0 bases, with 18 bases between. DNA for the CDR3: TGCAGCGTTGCCGGACACACTAACCCCCCGAACACCGGGGAGCTGTTTTTT. This translates into CSVAGHTNPPNTGELFF.

This clonotype was picked up a small number of times. J is TRBJ2-3 and V is TRBV9, with a weak D call TRBD1 (6 bases). The V gene's germline CDR1 is SGDLS and CDR2 YYNGEE. The CDR3 has 15 residues. Trimming removed 3 bases at V and 2 bases at J, with 13 bases between. CDR3 DNA sequence: TGTGCCAGCAGCGGCCAGGGGTCCCCCACAGATACGCAGTATTTT. Amino acids: CASSGQGSPTDTQYF.

This clonotype qualifies as medium-sized. The rearrangement uses TRBV24-1 and TRBJ2-4, with 9 bases that match TRBD1. The CDR3 loop spans 15 amino acids. After removal of 8 bases from V and 2 bases from J, the junction contained 6 bases not matched to a gene. Germline V gene lookup returns CDR1 KGHDR and CDR2 SFDVKD. CDR3 sequence reads: CATKDRGLSKNIQYF. DNA of the CDR3: TGTGCCACCAAAGACAGGGGGTTATCCAAAAACATTCAGTACTTC.

In its sample, this clonotype is medium-sized (0.01 to 0.1%). This chain joins TRBV7-9 and TRBJ1-5; D uncertain. Between the trimmed V and J ends, which lost 6 bases and 0 bases, there was a span of 9 bases. Looked up from germline, CDR1 is SEHNR and CDR2 is FQNEAQ (reference sequence). The CDR3 length is 14 residues. The chain's CDR3 is CASRISYSNQPQHF. The CDR3 bases are TGTGCCAGCAGAATCAGTTATAGCAATCAGCCCCAGCATTTT. The full variable domain, rest sourced from reference TRBV7-9 and TRBJ1-5, is DTGVSQNPRHKITKRGQNVTFRCDPISEHNRLYWYRQTLGQGPEFLTYFQNEAQLEKSRLLSDRFSAERPKGSFSTLEIQRTEQGDSAMYLCASRISYSNQPQHFGDGTRLSIL.

This clonotype is termed medium-sized. V is TRBV6-2 or TRBV6-3 and J is TRBJ1-3, with no clear D. The CDR3 totals 15 residues. Trimming stripped 0 bases from V and 4 bases from J, with 10 bases between. Germline values: CDR1 MNHEY, CDR2 SVGEGT. The CDR3 protein is CASSYSSRFGNTIYF. The CDR3 bases are TGTGCCAGCAGTTACTCGAGCAGGTTCGGAAACACCATATATTTT.

This clonotype is medium-sized (0.01 to 0.1%) within its sample. This chain joins TRBV4-3 and TRBJ2-5; 8 nucleotides line up with TRBD1. The germline gives CDR1 LGHNA, CDR2 YSLEER. After removal of 2 bases from V and 5 bases from J, the junction contained 7 bases not matched to a gene. CDR3 length: 15 amino acids. The CDR3 DNA follows: TGCGCCAGCAGCCAAACCAGGGGGCGCGGGGAGACCCAGTACTTC. Translated, it gives CASSQTRGRGETQYF.

This clonotype is termed medium-sized. The chain recombines TRBV6-5 with TRBJ2-3; 7 bases align to TRBD2. V lost 5 bases to trimming and J lost 4 bases; unmatched junction nucleotides: 3. The CDR3 extends over 13 amino acids. From germline, CDR1 is MNHEY and CDR2 SVGAGI. The CDR3 loop reads CASSRLAADTQYF. The CDR3 coding sequence is TGTGCCAGCAGTAGACTAGCCGCAGATACGCAGTATTTT.

In its sample, this clonotype ranks as medium-sized. V usage is TRBV9 and J usage is TRBJ2-2; D perhaps matches TRBD2 (7 bases). V was cut by 6 bases and J by 8 bases, with 14 bases left in between. The CDR3 loop spans 13 amino acids. Germline-derived CDR1 and CDR2 are SGDLS and YYNGEE. The CDR3 region has the DNA TGTGCCAGCAAGGGGGGGGCCTCGGGGGAGCTGTTTTTT. It translates to CASKGGASGELFF.

This clonotype is medium-sized within its sample. The chain combines TRBV4-2 with TRBJ1-1, with a weak D call TRBD1 (6 bases). Germline CDR1 is LGHNA and CDR2 is YNFKEQ. CDR3 length equals 16 residues. V was trimmed by 0 bases and J by 1 base, leaving 12 bases between them. In DNA, the CDR3 is TGTGCCAGCAGCCAAGATTGGGGGGGGCGGAACACTGAAGCTTTCTTT. It yields the protein CASSQDWGGRNTEAFF.

V usage is TRBV20-1 and J usage is TRBJ2-7, with a tentative D call TRBD2 (6 bases). V was shortened by 4 bases and J by 4 bases, with 14 bases between the two germline ends. This CDR3 has 13 residues. Germline V lookup: CDR1 DFQATT, CDR2 SNEGSKA (reference sequence). The CDR3 loop reads CSATPGSRYEQYF. CDR3 DNA: TGCAGTGCTACACCCGGGAGCCGGTACGAGCAGTACTTC.

This clonotype is medium-sized (0.01 to 0.1%) within its sample. This rearrangement joins TRBV5-5 to TRBJ1-1, with D possibly matching TRBD1 (5 bases). This CDR3 spans 13 amino acids. Germline lookup yields CDR1 SGHKS and CDR2 YYEKEE (reference sequence). Trimming cost V 4 bases and J 0 bases, with 7 bases left between them. CDR3 nucleotides: TGTGCCAGCAGCATGGACATGAACACTGAAGCTTTCTTT. Residues: CASSMDMNTEAFF.